This T cell receptor beta chain derives from a study of cytomegalovirus exposure and HLA in healthy donors. Study-wide findings and caveats: Beyond CMV serostatus, there was no information to go on about immune exposure.

V shed 1 base and J shed 4 bases, with 14 bases lying between them. The CDR3 sequence is 15 residues long. CDR1 is SGHTA, CDR2 FQGNSA, per germline. On this clone itself: What it binds is not known.

The PCR made use of 60 Vbeta and 13 Jbeta primers. Repertoires were generated with immunoSEQ multiplex PCR, while TCRdb's copy carries only in-frame clones and drops some. The data show around 140,000 clones, with roughly four fifths seen just once and 3% to 3.5% held by the top ten. Sequences were obtained from PBMCs. The gene calls are TRBV7-2 and TRBJ2-7; D is ambiguous. This sequence originates from a young man in good health and CMV-seropositive. The CDR3 loop reads CASSLGMTGDYEQYF. CDR3 DNA: TGTGCCAGCAGCTTAGGAATGACCGGAGATTACGAGCAGTACTTC.